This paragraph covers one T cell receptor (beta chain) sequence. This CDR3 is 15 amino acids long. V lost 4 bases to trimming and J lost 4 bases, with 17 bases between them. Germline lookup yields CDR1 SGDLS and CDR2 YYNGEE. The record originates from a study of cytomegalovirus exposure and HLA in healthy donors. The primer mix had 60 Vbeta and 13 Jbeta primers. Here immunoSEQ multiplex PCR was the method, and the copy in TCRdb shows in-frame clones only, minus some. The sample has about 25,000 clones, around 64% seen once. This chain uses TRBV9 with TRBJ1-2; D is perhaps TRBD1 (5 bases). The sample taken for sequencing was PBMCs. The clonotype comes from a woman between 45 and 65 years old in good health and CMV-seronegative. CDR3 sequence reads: CASSTDSRTLYGYTF. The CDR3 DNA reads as TGTGCCAGCAGCACAGACAGTCGTACACTCTATGGCTACACCTTC.